This T cell receptor (beta chain) is from a study of breast tumors, draining lymph nodes, adjacent tissues. Germline CDR1 and CDR2: MNHNY and SVGAGI (reference sequence). The germline V and J ends were trimmed by 5 bases and 8 bases, with 13 bases remaining between them. This CDR3 spans 13 amino acids. Study-level results: The data were judged consistent with most tumor T cells coming from lymph node and expanding in tumor. Luminal-like breast cancer showed significantly greater tumor-nontumor repertoire similarity than basal-like breast cancer did. Tumors had less TCR diversity than lymph nodes, more than nontumor tissue.

This clonotype was counted a single time. The antigen is unknown. TCRdb ran MiXCR on the multiplex PCR reads and lists one entry per CDR3 protein. The sample holds about 14,000 distinct CDR3 sequences; roughly 60% are singletons and the top ten take 45% to 50%. This TCR was sampled from a female donor with breast cancer. Some clones in this sample may be carry-over from other donors' samples. Material for sequencing was tumor-adjacent breast tissue. This chain links TRBV6-6 with TRBJ1-5, with D maybe TRBD1 (5 bases). The CDR3 sequence: CASSIGTPKPQHF. CDR3 nucleotides: TGTGCCAGCAGTATCGGGACCCCTAAGCCCCAGCATTTT.